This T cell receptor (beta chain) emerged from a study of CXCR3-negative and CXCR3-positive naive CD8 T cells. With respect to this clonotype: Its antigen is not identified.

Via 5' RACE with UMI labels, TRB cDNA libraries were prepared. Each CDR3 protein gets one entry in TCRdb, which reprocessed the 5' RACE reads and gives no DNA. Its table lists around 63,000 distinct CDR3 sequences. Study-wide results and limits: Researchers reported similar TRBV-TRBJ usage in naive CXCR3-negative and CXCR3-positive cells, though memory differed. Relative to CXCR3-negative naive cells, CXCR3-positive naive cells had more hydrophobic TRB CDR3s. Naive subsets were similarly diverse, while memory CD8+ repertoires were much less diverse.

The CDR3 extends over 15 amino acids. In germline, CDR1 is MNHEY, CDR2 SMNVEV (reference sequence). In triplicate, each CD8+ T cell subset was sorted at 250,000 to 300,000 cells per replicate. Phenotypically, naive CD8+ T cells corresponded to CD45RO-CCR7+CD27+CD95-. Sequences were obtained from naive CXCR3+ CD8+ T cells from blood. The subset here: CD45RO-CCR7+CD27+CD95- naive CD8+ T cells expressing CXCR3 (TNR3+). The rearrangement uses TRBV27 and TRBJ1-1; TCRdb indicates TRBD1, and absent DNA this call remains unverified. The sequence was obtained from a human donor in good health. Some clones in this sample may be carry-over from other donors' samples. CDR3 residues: CASSPWTRDRTEAFF.